Described below is a single T cell receptor (beta chain) sequence and its context. This clonotype showed up many times. Its antigen is currently not known. Base qualities were left out, and no much larger clone turns up one base away. Read against the paper, the sample's treatment or condition label means: live attenuated yellow fever vaccine strain. PBMCs were isolated from peripheral blood using a standard Ficoll-Paque protocol. Dynabeads CD4 and CD8 positive selection kits were used to isolate the CD4 and CD8 T-cell fractions. TriZol was used to extract RNA from bulk PBMCs, CD4 and CD8 fractions, and dextramer-positive and dextramer-negative fractions. This sample stems from a study of T cells after yellow fever vaccination (dated by TCRdb to between 2019 and 2020). A note on the overall study: Libraries from fractions with low cell numbers were prepared with the SMART-Seq v4 Ultra Low Input RNA kit. Two healthy male donors, one aged 18 to 30 and one aged 30 to 39 years, were included in the cohort. Bulk TCR alpha and beta repertoires were sequenced longitudinally to track T-cell clones before and after primary and booster YFV17D yellow fever vaccination. Blood samples were taken at several timepoints before and after primary and secondary immunization, and bulk PBMC replicates and cell subsets were isolated. Paper-wide results and their limitations: Because the study included only a couple of donors, the extent to which the findings can be generalized is limited. The secondary T-cell response was found to be weaker but faster than the primary response, with a peak reached on day 5 rather than on day 15. Most clones expanded after primary vaccination were re-detected after the booster (around 96% of CD4 and around 88% of CD8), suggesting broad memory maintenance. A small share of clonotypes occurred in both CD4 and CD8 compartments, likely arising from convergent recombination. Because abundant contaminating clonotypes from the bulk population could be contained in FACS-sorted repertoires, computational filtering was required.

TCR cDNA was made using 5'RACE template switching, a step that added a universal primer site and unique molecular identifiers. cDNA synthesis was primed from both the TCR alpha and TCR beta constant segments. Two PCR steps were used to amplify libraries, with sample barcodes and sequencing adapters being added in the second step. Sequencing of the libraries was done on either Illumina HiSeq 2500 (2x100 bp) or NovaSeq (2x150 bp). In the original analysis: MIGEC was used to demultiplex reads and collapse the reads into UMI consensus sequences, and MiXCR was used for V(D)J alignment. Vaccine-responding clonotypes were identified with edgeR using replicate PBMC samples, with FDR below 0.01 and a log2 fold change above 5 up to day 15 being required. Bulk clonotypes were assigned CD4 or CD8 identity according to which sequenced CD4 or CD8 repertoire held them at higher abundance. TCRdb took the public reads, trimmed them with fastp at Q25, ran MiXCR for clone calling and kept in-frame beta chains. Here each entry gathers all rows of one CDR3 protein and keeps the most common genes and DNA. None of the V and J calls come from the authors' own analysis; TCRdb made them. The sample includes 60,000 to 75,000 distinct CDR3 sequences, with about 6% observed a single time. In total, the top ten clones hold around a third of the sample.

The CDR3, from cysteine to phenylalanine, totals 14 residues. Solely the CDR3 DNA is kept, with 42 bases framed from the first base. CDR1 and CDR2 (SGHVS, FNYEAQ) derive from the germline V gene. V sheds 4 bases and J sheds 2 bases, leaving 10 bases between their ends. The rearranged segments are TRBV7-6 and TRBJ2-3; TRBD1 is possibly the D segment (6 matching bases). Sequencing used CD8+ T cells sorted from PBMCs, obtained roughly seven weeks after the first yellow fever vaccination. The clonotype originates from a man aged 18 to 29 who received the YFV17D yellow fever vaccine. The CDR3 has the sequence CASSSGTHTDTQYF. The DNA sequence reads TGTGCCAGCAGCTCCGGGACACACACAGATACGCAGTATTTT.